This T cell receptor (beta chain) stems from a study of blood T cell repertoires in COVID-19. Study-wide context: Samples of COVID-19 (acute and convalescent) were obtained from the United States, Italy and Spain. In each case, the material was cDNA or gDNA derived from T cells, B-cell-depleted T cells, or PBMCs.

Trimming cost V 0 bases and J 4 bases, with 7 bases left between them. CDR1 and CDR2 from the germline V gene are SGHRS and YFSETQ. The length of the CDR3 is 13 residues. Original processing methods: Amplification of reference gene primers provided the estimated nucleated cell counts. The table came from immunoSEQ multiplex PCR; TCRdb's copy has only in-frame clones and leaves some out. D and trimming come from the DNA, and the V and J calls and clone size come from that table. Here the sample spans about 120,000 clones, 82% being singletons. The sequence came from a woman between 70 and 85 years old with acute or convalescent COVID-19. Sequencing was done on a sample of peripheral blood. The chain joins TRBV5-1 to TRBJ1-2, with a weak D call TRBD1 (5 bases). The CDR3 DNA follows: TGCGCCAGCAGCTTGGGACAGTCCTATGGCTACACCTTC. It translates to CASSLGQSYGYTF.